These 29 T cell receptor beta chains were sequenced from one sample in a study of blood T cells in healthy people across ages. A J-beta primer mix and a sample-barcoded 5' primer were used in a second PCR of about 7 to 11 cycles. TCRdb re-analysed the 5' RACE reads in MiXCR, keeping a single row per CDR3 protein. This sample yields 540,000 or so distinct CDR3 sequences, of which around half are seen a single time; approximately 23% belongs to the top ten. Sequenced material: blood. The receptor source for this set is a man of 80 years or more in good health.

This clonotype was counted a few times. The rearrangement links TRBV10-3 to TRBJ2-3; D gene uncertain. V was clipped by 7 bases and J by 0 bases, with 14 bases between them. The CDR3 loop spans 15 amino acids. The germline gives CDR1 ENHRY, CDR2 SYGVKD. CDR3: CAIKKSPTSTDTQYF. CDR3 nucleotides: TGTGCCATCAAAAAAAGCCCGACTAGCACAGATACGCAGTATTTT.

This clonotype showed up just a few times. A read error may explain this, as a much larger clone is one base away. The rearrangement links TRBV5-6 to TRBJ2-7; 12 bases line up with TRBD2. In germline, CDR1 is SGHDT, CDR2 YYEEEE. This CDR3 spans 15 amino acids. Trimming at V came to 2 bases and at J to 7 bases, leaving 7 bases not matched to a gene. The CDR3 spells CASSFRLAGAGEQYF. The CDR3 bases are TGTGCCAGCAGCTTCCGACTAGCGGGGGCAGGAGAGCAGTACTTC.

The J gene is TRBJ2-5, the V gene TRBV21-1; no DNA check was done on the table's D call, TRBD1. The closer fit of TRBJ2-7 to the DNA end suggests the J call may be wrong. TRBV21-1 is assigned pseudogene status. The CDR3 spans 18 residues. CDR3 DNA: TGTGCCAGCAGCAAAGAACCTAGGCAGTCAGGGGGCCCCTACGAGCAGTACTTC. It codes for CASSKEPRQSGGPYEQYF.

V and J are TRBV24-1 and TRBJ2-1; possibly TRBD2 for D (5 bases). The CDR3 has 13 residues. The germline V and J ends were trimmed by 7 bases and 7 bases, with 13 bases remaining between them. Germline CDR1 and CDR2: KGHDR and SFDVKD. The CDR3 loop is CATRGYRGNEQFF. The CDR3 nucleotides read TGTGCCACCAGGGGGTATCGGGGAAATGAGCAGTTCTTC.

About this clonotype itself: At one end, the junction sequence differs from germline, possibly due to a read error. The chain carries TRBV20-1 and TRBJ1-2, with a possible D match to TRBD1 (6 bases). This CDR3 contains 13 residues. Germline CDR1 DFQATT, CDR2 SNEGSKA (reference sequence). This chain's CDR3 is CRASEGGHYGYTF. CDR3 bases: TGCAGAGCTAGTGAGGGGGGCCATTATGGCTACACCTTC.

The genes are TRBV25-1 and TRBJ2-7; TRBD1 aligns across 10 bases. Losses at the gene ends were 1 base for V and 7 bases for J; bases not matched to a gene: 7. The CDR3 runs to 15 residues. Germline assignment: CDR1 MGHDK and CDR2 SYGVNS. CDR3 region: CASSESGDRGNEQYF. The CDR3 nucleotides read TGTGCCAGCAGTGAATCGGGGGACAGGGGTAATGAGCAGTACTTC.

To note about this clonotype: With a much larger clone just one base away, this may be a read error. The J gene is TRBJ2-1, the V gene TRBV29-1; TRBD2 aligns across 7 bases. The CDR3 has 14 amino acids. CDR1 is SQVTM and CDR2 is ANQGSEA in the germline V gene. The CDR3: CNARTRAVISEQFF. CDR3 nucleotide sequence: TGCAACGCCCGGACTAGGGCAGTTATCAGTGAGCAGTTCTTC.

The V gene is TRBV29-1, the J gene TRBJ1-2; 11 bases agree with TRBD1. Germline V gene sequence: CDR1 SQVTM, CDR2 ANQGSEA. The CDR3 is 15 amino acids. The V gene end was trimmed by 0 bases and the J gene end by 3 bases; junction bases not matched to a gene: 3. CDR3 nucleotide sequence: TGCAGCGTTGAAGACCCGGGACAGGGGGACTATGGCTACACCTTC. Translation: CSVEDPGQGDYGYTF.

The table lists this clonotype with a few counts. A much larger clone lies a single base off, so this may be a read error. CDR3 protein: CASRRASGSYEQYF. CDR3 DNA: TGTGCCAGCAGGCGCGCTAGCGGGAGTTACGAGCAGTACTTC. The chain recombines TRBV6-5 with TRBJ2-5; 10 nucleotides line up with TRBD2. The DNA matches TRBJ2-7 better at its end, which makes the J call doubtful. The CDR3 is 14 amino acids. Per the germline V gene, CDR1 is MNHEY and CDR2 is SVGAGI.

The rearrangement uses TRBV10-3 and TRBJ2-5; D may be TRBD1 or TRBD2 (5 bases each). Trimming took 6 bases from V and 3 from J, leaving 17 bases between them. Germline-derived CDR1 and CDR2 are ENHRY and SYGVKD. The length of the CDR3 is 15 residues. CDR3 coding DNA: TGTGCCATCAGAATGGGACCCAATGCCAAAGAGACCCAGTACTTC. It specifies CAIRMGPNAKETQYF.

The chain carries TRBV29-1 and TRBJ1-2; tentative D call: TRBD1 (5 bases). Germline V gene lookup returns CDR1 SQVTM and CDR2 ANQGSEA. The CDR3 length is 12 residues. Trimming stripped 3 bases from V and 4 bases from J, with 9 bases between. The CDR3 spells CSVEQGGYGYTF. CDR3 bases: TGCAGCGTTGAGCAGGGAGGCTATGGCTACACCTTC.

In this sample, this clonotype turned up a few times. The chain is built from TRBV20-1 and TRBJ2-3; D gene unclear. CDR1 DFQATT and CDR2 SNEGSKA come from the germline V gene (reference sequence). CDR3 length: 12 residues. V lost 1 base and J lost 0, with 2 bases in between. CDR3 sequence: CSARASTDTQYF. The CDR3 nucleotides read TGCAGTGCTAGAGCTAGCACAGATACGCAGTATTTT.

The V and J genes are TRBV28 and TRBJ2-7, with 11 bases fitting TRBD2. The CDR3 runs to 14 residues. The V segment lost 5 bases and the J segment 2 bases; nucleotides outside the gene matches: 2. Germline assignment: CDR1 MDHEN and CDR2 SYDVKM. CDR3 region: CASSIAGGAYEQYF. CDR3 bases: TGTGCCAGCAGTATAGCGGGGGGGGCCTACGAGCAGTACTTC.

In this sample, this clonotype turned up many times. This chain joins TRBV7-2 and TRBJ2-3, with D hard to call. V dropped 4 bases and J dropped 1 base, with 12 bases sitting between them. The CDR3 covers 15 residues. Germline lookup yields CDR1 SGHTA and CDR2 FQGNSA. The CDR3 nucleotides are TGTGCCAGCAGCTCTTCCAATATACGCACAGATACGCAGTATTTT. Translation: CASSSSNIRTDTQYF.

The CDR3 DNA follows: TGTGCCAGCAGCTGGGACCCTGGAGTGGAGGAGCAGTACTTC. Amino acid sequence: CASSWDPGVEEQYF. The chain has TRBV11-2 and TRBJ2-7, with D perhaps assigned TRBD1 or TRBD2 (5 bases each). This CDR3 contains 14 residues. Trimming left V 4 bases short and J 7 bases short, with 17 bases between. Germline V gives CDR1 SGHAT, CDR2 FQNNGV.

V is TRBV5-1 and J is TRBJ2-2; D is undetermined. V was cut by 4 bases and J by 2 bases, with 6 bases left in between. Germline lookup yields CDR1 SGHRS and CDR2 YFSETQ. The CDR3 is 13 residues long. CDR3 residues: CASSPYNTGELFF. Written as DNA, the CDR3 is TGCGCCAGCAGCCCCTACAACACCGGGGAGCTGTTTTTT.

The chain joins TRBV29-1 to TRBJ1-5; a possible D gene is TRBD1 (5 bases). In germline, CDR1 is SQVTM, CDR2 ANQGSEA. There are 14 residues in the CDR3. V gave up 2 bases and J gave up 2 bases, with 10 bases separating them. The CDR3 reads CSVERRVGNQPQHF. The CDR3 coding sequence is TGCAGCGTTGAACGCAGGGTAGGCAATCAGCCCCAGCATTTT.

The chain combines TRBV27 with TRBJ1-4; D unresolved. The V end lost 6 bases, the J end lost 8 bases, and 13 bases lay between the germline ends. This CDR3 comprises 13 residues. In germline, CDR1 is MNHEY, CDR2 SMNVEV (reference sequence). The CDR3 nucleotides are TGTGCCAGCAGGGCCGGTGTCTGGGAAAAACTGTTTTTT. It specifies CASRAGVWEKLFF.

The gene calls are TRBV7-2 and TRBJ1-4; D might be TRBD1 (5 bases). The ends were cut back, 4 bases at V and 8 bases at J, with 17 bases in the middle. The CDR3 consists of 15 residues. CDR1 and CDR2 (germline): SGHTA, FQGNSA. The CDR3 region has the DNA TGTGCCAGCAGCTCCACCAGGGCAGTGAGCGAAAAACTGTTTTTT. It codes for CASSSTRAVSEKLFF.

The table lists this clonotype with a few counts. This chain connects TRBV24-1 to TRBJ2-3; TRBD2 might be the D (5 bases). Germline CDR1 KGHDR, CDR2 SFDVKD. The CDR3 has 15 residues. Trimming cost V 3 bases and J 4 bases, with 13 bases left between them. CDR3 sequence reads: CATSDVRVASDTQYF. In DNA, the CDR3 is TGTGCCACCAGTGATGTGCGGGTAGCGTCAGATACGCAGTATTTT.

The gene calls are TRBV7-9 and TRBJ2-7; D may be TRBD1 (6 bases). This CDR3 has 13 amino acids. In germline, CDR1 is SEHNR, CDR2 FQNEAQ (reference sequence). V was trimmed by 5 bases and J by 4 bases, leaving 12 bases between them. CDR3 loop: CASSRSDRYEQYF. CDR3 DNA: TGTGCCAGCAGCCGATCGGACAGATACGAGCAGTACTTC.

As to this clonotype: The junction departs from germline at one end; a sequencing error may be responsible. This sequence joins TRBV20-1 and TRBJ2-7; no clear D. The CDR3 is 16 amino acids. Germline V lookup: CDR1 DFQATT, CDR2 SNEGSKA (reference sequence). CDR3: CSAGDPLDWAKYEQYF. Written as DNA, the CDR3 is TGCAGTGCTGGAGATCCTCTTGACTGGGCCAAATACGAGCAGTACTTC.

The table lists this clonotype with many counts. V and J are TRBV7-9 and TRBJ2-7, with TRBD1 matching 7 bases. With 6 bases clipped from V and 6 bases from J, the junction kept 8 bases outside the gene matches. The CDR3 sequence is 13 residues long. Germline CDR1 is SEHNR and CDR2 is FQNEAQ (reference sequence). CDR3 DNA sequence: TGTGCCAGCAGTTGGGACAGTCGGGGCGAGCAGTACTTC. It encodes CASSWDSRGEQYF.

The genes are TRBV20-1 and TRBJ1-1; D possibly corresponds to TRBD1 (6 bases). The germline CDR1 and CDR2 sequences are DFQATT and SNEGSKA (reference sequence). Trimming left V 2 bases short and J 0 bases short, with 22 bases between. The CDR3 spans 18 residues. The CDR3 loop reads CSARNILTGTNMNTEAFF. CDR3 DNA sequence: TGCAGTGCTAGAAATATCCTCACAGGGACTAATATGAACACTGAAGCTTTCTTT.

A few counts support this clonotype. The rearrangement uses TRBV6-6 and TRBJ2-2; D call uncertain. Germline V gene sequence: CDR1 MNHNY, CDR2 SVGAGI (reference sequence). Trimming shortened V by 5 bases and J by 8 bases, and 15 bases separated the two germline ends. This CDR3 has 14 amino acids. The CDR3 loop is CASSQRADGGELFF. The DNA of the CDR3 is TGTGCCAGCAGTCAAAGGGCCGACGGGGGGGAGCTGTTTTTT.

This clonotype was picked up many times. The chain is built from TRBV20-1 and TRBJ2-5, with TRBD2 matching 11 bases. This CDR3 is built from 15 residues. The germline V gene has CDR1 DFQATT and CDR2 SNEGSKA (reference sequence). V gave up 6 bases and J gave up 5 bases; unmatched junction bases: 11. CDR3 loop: CSAPTSGVSRETQYF. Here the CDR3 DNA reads TGCAGTGCCCCGACTAGCGGGGTTTCTCGGGAGACCCAGTACTTC.

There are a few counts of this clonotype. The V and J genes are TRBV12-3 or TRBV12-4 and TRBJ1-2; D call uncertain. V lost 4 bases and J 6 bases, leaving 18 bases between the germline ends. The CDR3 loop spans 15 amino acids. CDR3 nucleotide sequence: TGTGCCAGCAGTTCCGAAGCCACCTCCCCTCATGGCTACACCTTC. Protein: CASSSEATSPHGYTF.

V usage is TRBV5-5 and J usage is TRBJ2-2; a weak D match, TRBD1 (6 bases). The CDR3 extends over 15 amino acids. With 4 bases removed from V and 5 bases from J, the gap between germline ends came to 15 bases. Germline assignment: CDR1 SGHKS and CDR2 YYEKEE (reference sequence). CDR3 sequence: CASSAVGQPTGELFF. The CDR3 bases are TGTGCCAGCAGCGCCGTTGGACAGCCAACCGGGGAGCTGTTTTTT.

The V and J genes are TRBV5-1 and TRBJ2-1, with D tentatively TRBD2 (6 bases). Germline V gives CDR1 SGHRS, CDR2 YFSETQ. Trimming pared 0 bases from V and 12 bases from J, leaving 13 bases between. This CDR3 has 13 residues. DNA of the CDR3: TGCGCCAGCAGCTTGGCCTCGACGCGGGGGCAGTTCTTC. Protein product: CASSLASTRGQFF.